A single count supports the clone carrying this T cell receptor beta chain. Its antigen remains unknown. Using immunoSEQ multiplex PCR, the repertoire was profiled, and TCRdb retains in-frame clones only, with some absent. The table has fewer than 350,000 clones, around nine tenths seen once. The source of the sample is a study of cytomegalovirus exposure and HLA in healthy donors. Background on the study: The 90 to 150 validation repertoires matched the 666 first-cohort repertoires in platform, a later analysis reported. Study-level results: The study put 150 or so TCR beta chains on its list as cytomegalovirus-associated. In vitro assays verified that a few CMV-associated chains recognized CMV antigens specifically.

The source is a woman aged 18-29 years in good health and CMV-seronegative. The sequencing input was PBMCs.

CDR3 DNA: TGTGCCAGCAGTTACTGGACAGGGACGCTCCTTACTGAAGCTTTCTTT. Its translation is CASSYWTGTLLTEAFF. The rearrangement links TRBV6-5 to TRBJ1-1; 8 nucleotides match TRBD1. The V gene's germline CDR1 is MNHEY and CDR2 SVGAGI. V shed 1 base, J shed 5 bases, and the junction held 9 bases outside the gene matches. CDR3 length: 16 amino acids.